These 21 T cell receptor beta chains share one sample of origin, sequenced in a study of regulatory T cells in long-lasting Graves disease. Documented time point: persistent/refractory GD, antithyroid drugs over 5 years with positive TRAb. PBMCs provided the RNA from which the TCR library was made. The TCR beta library used iRepertoire HTBI primers with Arm-PCR amplification of CDR3. One entry per CDR3 protein, called by TCRdb with MiXCR from the multiplex PCR reads. Of 450,000 or so distinct CDR3 sequences listed, about 20% are singletons. The source was peripheral blood mononuclear cells (PBMCs), collected when the disease was refractory, from a patient treated with antithyroid drugs. Source of these receptors: a female donor with Graves disease.

This clonotype was observed many times. CDR3 region: CASSSPGTTIDGELFF. Here the CDR3 DNA reads TGTGCCAGCAGTTCCCCCGGGACTACGATCGACGGGGAGCTGTTTTTT. This chain links TRBV28 with TRBJ2-2; 7 nucleotides align to TRBD2. Germline V lookup: CDR1 MDHEN, CDR2 SYDVKM. The J segment lost 7 bases and the V segment lost 4 bases, leaving 12 bases of the junction unmatched. The CDR3 length is 16 residues.

This clonotype was observed many times. The rearrangement joins TRBV27 to TRBJ1-4; D may be TRBD1 (6 bases). Trimming left V 0 bases short and J 8 bases short, with 7 bases between. The CDR3 has 13 amino acids. Germline CDR1 MNHEY, CDR2 SMNVEV (reference sequence). The CDR3, as DNA: TGTGCCAGCAGTTTATCTCAGGGGGAAAAACTGTTTTTT. Residues: CASSLSQGEKLFF.

The table lists this clonotype with many counts. The rearrangement links TRBV7-2 to TRBJ1-2; the match to TRBD1 covers 9 bases. Trimming cost V 4 bases and J 1 base; bases outside gene matches: 4. This CDR3 is 15 amino acids long. The germline gives CDR1 SGHTA, CDR2 FQGNSA. CDR3 loop: CASSSRTGDNYGYTF. The CDR3 coding sequence is TGTGCCAGCAGCTCTCGGACAGGGGATAACTATGGCTACACCTTC.

This clonotype was detected ten times or more. The chain carries TRBV27 and TRBJ2-7; 8 bases fit TRBD1. J lost 2 bases, V lost 5 bases, and 8 bases had no gene match. Germline assignment: CDR1 MNHEY and CDR2 SMNVEV (reference sequence). CDR3 size: 15 residues. CDR3 region: CASSPGQGTTYEQYF. The CDR3 DNA sequence: TGTGCCAGCAGTCCCGGACAGGGTACGACCTACGAGCAGTACTTC.

This clonotype has only a few counts. The V gene is TRBV12-3 or TRBV12-4, the J gene TRBJ2-7; D not resolved. V lost 5 bases, J lost 6 bases, and 8 bases lay in between. The length of the CDR3 is 11 residues. The CDR3 region has the DNA TGTGCCAGCAGTCAGACGGGCGAGCAGTACTTC. It is translated as CASSQTGEQYF.

The chain has TRBV5-1 and TRBJ2-7, with 9 nucleotides matching TRBD1. J lost 5 bases, V lost 4 bases, and 7 bases had no gene match. CDR3 length equals 14 residues. Germline V gene lookup returns CDR1 SGHRS and CDR2 YFSETQ. In nucleotides, the CDR3 is TGCGCCAGCAGCGTAGGGACAGGGAATAACGAGCAGTACTTC. The encoded protein is CASSVGTGNNEQYF.

This clonotype showed up many times. V is TRBV29-1 and J is TRBJ1-3; no definite D call. Trimming shortened V by 7 bases and J by 4 bases, and 11 bases separated the two germline ends. The CDR3 is 12 amino acids. Germline CDR1 and CDR2: SQVTM and ANQGSEA. The CDR3 here is CSGADGGNTIYF. The CDR3 region has the DNA TGCAGCGGAGCCGACGGAGGAAACACCATATATTTT.

This clonotype was picked up many times. The chain combines TRBV30 with TRBJ1-2; TRBD1 aligns across 9 bases. The CDR3 contains 14 residues. V shed 7 bases, J shed 2 bases, and the junction held 8 bases outside the gene matches. The V gene's germline CDR1 is GTSNPN and CDR2 SVGIG (reference sequence). Here the CDR3 DNA reads TGTGCCTCCCCCCGAGGACAGGGGAACTATGGCTACACCTTC. This codes for CASPRGQGNYGYTF.

Turning to this clonotype: As the CDR3 is not closed by the conserved phenylalanine or tryptophan, this likely results from a read error. The genes are TRBV28 and TRBJ2-5; D gene ambiguous. The germline V gene has CDR1 MDHEN and CDR2 SYDVKM. V lost 6 bases to trimming and J lost 1 base, with 12 bases between them. The CDR3 consists of 14 residues. The CDR3 loop reads CASSLRNPQETQYL. DNA for the CDR3: TGTGCCAGCAGCCTCCGGAACCCCCAAGAGACCCAGTACCTC.

J is TRBJ1-2 and V is TRBV12-3 or TRBV12-4; the D is unclear. The V end was cut by 5 bases, the J end by 6 bases, with 13 bases between. This CDR3 is 13 amino acids long. CDR3 sequence reads: CASSPPLQNGYTF. The DNA for the CDR3 is TGTGCCAGCAGTCCGCCTCTTCAGAATGGCTACACCTTC.

In this sample, this clonotype turned up many times. The chain joins TRBV28 to TRBJ2-5, with 11 bases that match TRBD2. Germline V CDR1 and CDR2: MDHEN, SYDVKM. This CDR3 comprises 15 residues. The junction had 6 bases not matched to a gene; V was cut back by 6 bases and J by 3 bases. The CDR3 DNA follows: TGTGCCAGCAGGGCTCCGGGACTAGCGGAAGAGACCCAGTACTTC. This sequence encodes CASRAPGLAEETQYF.

The V gene is TRBV5-8, the J gene TRBJ1-6; 7 nucleotides align to TRBD1. CDR3 size: 17 residues. The germline CDR1 and CDR2 sequences are SGHTS and YDEGEE. Unmatched junction bases numbered 12, after V lost 1 base and J lost 8 bases. In DNA form, the CDR3 reads TGTGCCAGCAGCTTGAGTTGGGTGGACAGGAGTGATTCACCCCTCCACTTT. It codes for CASSLSWVDRSDSPLHF.

This clonotype was found many times. The junction does not match germline at one end; this may be a read error. CDR3 amino acids: CASSCLSAFF. The CDR3, as DNA: TGTGCTAGCAGCTGCCTGAGCGCTTTCTTT. The rearrangement links TRBV7-7 to TRBJ1-1, with no clear D. The length of the CDR3 is 10 residues. Per germline, CDR1 SSHAT and CDR2 FNYEAQ (reference sequence).

Concerning this clonotype itself: A much larger clone differs from this one at a single base, so this may be a read error. The V and J genes are TRBV30 and TRBJ1-1; D is ambiguous. The V and J ends lost 2 bases and 8 bases respectively, with 9 bases between them. The CDR3 has 11 residues. Germline CDR1 is GTSNPN and CDR2 is SVGIG (reference sequence). CDR3 sequence (DNA): TGTGCCTGGAGTCCCTGCGTCGAAGCTTTCTTT. Residues: CAWSPCVEAFF.

This clonotype was seen more than once but under ten times. This rearrangement joins TRBV28 to TRBJ2-3; 14 positions match TRBD2. With 6 bases clipped from V and 6 bases from J, the junction kept 8 bases outside the gene matches. Germline CDR1 and CDR2: MDHEN and SYDVKM. The CDR3 has 16 amino acids. This chain's CDR3 is CASRPRLAGGRDTQYF. The CDR3 DNA reads as TGTGCCAGCAGACCTAGACTAGCGGGAGGGAGGGATACGCAGTATTTT.

Many counts were recorded for this clonotype. V is TRBV3-1 and J is TRBJ1-2; tentative D call: TRBD1 (5 bases). V shed 4 bases and J shed 3 bases, with 15 bases lying between them. The length of the CDR3 is 15 residues. Germline-derived CDR1 and CDR2 are LGHDT and YNNKEL (reference sequence). DNA of the CDR3: TGTGCCAGCAGCCTGCTACCCAGGGACGACTATGGCTACACCTTC. The encoded protein is CASSLLPRDDYGYTF. Filled out from reference TRBV3-1 and TRBJ1-2, the complete variable domain reads DTAVSQTPKYLVTQMGNDKSIKCEQNLGHDTMYWYKQDSKKFLKIMFSYNNKELIINETVPNRFSPKSPDKAHLNLHINSLELGDSAVYFCASSLLPRDDYGYTFGSGTRLTVV.

This clonotype appeared a few times. This chain joins TRBV19 and TRBJ1-1; D is ambiguous. CDR3 length equals 14 residues. Per germline, CDR1 LNHDA and CDR2 SQIVND (reference sequence). V lost 5 bases and J 3 bases, leaving 13 bases between the germline ends. CDR3 sequence reads: CASSLRRTDTEAFF. The CDR3 coding sequence is TGTGCCAGTAGTCTCCGACGGACGGACACTGAAGCTTTCTTT.

V usage is TRBV6-1 and J usage is TRBJ1-5; perhaps TRBD1 as D (5 bases). Germline loops: CDR1 MNHNS, CDR2 SASEGT. V lost 6 bases and J lost 4, with 19 bases in between. This CDR3 has 16 residues. The CDR3 DNA reads TGTGCCAGCAGGGAACCCGGGATCGGGACTAATCAGCCCCAGCATTTT. Translating it yields CASREPGIGTNQPQHF.

There are a few counts of this clonotype. The rearrangement joins TRBV6-5 to TRBJ1-1, with D perhaps TRBD1 (6 bases). Trimming cost V 4 bases and J 1 base, with 13 bases left between them. CDR3 length: 15 residues. CDR1 is MNHEY and CDR2 is SVGAGI in the germline V gene. The CDR3 DNA reads TGTGCCAGCAGTTTTCCGGGACACCGGAACACTGAAGCTTTCTTT. It is translated as CASSFPGHRNTEAFF.

This clonotype was seen repeatedly, ten times or more. V gene TRBV7-9 combines with J gene TRBJ1-1; 8 bases fit TRBD1. The V gene's germline CDR1 is SEHNR and CDR2 FQNEAQ (reference sequence). The CDR3 runs 13 residues. V lost 7 bases to trimming and J lost 8 bases; unmatched junction nucleotides: 9. CDR3 amino acids: CASIQGAGVEAFF. CDR3 sequence (DNA): TGTGCCAGCATCCAGGGGGCAGGCGTAGAAGCTTTCTTT.

The chain combines TRBV28 with TRBJ2-7; 11 bases are shared with TRBD2. Germline CDR1 and CDR2: MDHEN and SYDVKM. V dropped 5 bases and J dropped 2; count of bases not matched to a gene: 5. CDR3 length equals 15 residues. The CDR3 reads CASSHFSGGAYEQYF. DNA of the CDR3: TGTGCCAGCAGTCATTTTAGCGGGGGGGCCTACGAGCAGTACTTC.